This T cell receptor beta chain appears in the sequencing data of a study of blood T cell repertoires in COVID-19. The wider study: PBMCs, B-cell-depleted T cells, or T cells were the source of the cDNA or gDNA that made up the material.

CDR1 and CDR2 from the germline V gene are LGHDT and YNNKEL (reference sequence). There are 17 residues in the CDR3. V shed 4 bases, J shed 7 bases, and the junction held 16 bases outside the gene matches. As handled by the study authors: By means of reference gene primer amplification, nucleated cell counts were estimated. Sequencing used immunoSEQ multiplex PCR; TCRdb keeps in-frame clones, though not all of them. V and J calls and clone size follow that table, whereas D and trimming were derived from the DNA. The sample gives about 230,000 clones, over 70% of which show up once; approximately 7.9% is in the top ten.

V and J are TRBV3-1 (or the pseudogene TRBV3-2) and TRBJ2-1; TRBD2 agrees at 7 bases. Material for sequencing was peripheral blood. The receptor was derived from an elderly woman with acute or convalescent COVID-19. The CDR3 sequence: CASSPALRTRRGNEQFF. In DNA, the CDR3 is TGTGCCAGCAGCCCAGCACTGCGGACTAGACGCGGAAATGAGCAGTTCTTC.